The clone carrying this T cell receptor (beta chain) was observed at least ten times. The data were taken from a study of spatial heterogeneity in lung cancer. Study-level information: There were consistently more beta-chain sequences detected than alpha-chain sequences.

Time point meaning: sample taken at primary tumor resection. Unsorted tumor, nontumor lung tissue or cryopreserved PBMC supplied the whole RNA. This CDR3 is 12 amino acids long. The ends were cut back, 7 bases at V and 4 bases at J, with 10 bases in the middle. CDR1 and CDR2 from the germline V gene are MNHEY and SVGEGT. A unique molecular identifier was carried by every single TCR cDNA molecule. MiXCR, run by TCRdb on the 5' RACE reads, gives a single entry per CDR3 protein. Among about 75,000 distinct CDR3 sequences listed, about an eighth were seen once. The sequencing used PBMCs, collected at surgery. The chain carries TRBV6-2 or TRBV6-3 and TRBJ1-1; a weak D match, TRBD1 (5 bases). The receptor comes from a male donor with early-stage non-small cell lung cancer. The CDR3 loop is CASTPGGTEAFF. DNA of the CDR3: TGTGCCAGCACCCCCGGGGGCACTGAAGCTTTCTTT.